The 28 T cell receptor beta chains given below trace back to one sample, sequenced in a study of quantifying T cell responses using KT2 cells. Study-wide background: Reverse transcription used primers in the TCR alpha and beta constant regions.

An oligo carrying a UMI was ligated to the cDNA 3' end. The first PCR ran roughly 4 cycles with an equimolar RC1.1 and RC1.2 beta primer mix. TCRdb reanalysed the UMI-ligation and nested PCR reads using MiXCR and keeps one entry per CDR3 protein. Of 40,000 to 60,000 distinct CDR3 sequences in the sample, around 10% are singletons; the top ten hold over 9.5%. Sequencing used PBMCs spiked with cells of the T cell clone KT2. The receptors were sampled from a human donor.

This clonotype was picked up many times. CDR3 in amino acids: CATSRDRVAGNTIYF. The CDR3 DNA follows: TGTGCCACCAGCAGGGACAGGGTGGCAGGAAACACCATATATTTT. V and J are TRBV15 and TRBJ1-3; TRBD1 matches at 8 bases. This CDR3 comprises 15 residues. J lost 4 bases, V lost 3 bases, and 5 bases had no gene match. Germline-derived CDR1 and CDR2 are LNHNV and YYDKDF (reference sequence).

This clonotype was seen many times. V gene TRBV20-1 combines with J gene TRBJ2-5, with TRBD2 identical over 12 bases. J gave up 2 bases and V 4 bases, and 8 bases lay outside the gene matches. CDR3 length: 16 residues. Germline V gene lookup returns CDR1 DFQATT and CDR2 SNEGSKA (reference sequence). CDR3 sequence: CSAKLAGGAIQETQYF. The CDR3 nucleotides are TGCAGTGCTAAACTAGCGGGGGGCGCAATTCAAGAGACCCAGTACTTC.

Details on this clonotype: One end of the junction fails to match germline, which may point to a read error. V usage is TRBV15 and J usage is TRBJ1-5, with D possibly matching TRBD1 (5 bases). The CDR3 runs to 15 residues. The germline V gene encodes CDR1 LNHNV and CDR2 YYDKDF (reference sequence). CDR3 coding DNA: TGTGCCACCAGCAAGCCGGGGACTAGCAAACAGCCCCAGCATTTT. Its translation is CATSKPGTSKQPQHF.

This clonotype was counted at least ten times. V gene TRBV14 combines with J gene TRBJ2-7; unclear D gene. Germline values: CDR1 SGHDN, CDR2 FVKESK. Trimming left V 0 bases short and J 5 bases short, with 17 bases between. The CDR3 has 16 amino acids. This CDR3 is CASSQDWNLGRNEQYF. CDR3 in DNA: TGTGCCAGCAGCCAAGATTGGAATTTAGGTCGCAACGAGCAGTACTTC.

This clonotype occurred many times. This rearrangement joins TRBV11-2 to TRBJ2-1; 10 positions match TRBD2. This CDR3 spans 16 amino acids. Germline-derived CDR1 and CDR2 are SGHAT and FQNNGV. J lost 9 bases, V lost 5 bases, and 13 bases had no gene match. CDR3 sequence reads: CASSPLAGGFVGEQFF. CDR3 nucleotides: TGTGCCAGCAGCCCATTAGCGGGAGGATTTGTCGGTGAGCAGTTCTTC. Full variable domain (remainder filled in from reference TRBV11-2 and TRBJ2-1): EAGVAQSPRYKIIEKRQSVAFWCNPISGHATLYWYQQILGQGPKLLIQFQNNGVVDDSQLPKDRFSAERLKGVDSTLKIQPAKLEDSAVYLCASSPLAGGFVGEQFFGPGTRLTVL.

This clonotype has ten or more counts. V and J are TRBV6-5 and TRBJ1-6; 9 positions match TRBD1. The germline V gene encodes CDR1 MNHEY and CDR2 SVGAGI. The CDR3 sequence is 16 residues long. Losses at the gene ends were 0 bases for V and 6 bases for J; bases not matched to a gene: 3. Here the CDR3 reads CASSYSGTGSNSPLHF. CDR3 sequence (DNA): TGTGCCAGCAGTTACTCCGGGACAGGGAGTAATTCACCCCTCCACTTT.

V gene TRBV4-3 combines with J gene TRBJ2-1, with TRBD2 matching 9 bases. Losses at the gene ends were 5 bases for V and 4 bases for J; bases not matched to a gene: 3. The CDR3 is made up of 14 amino acids. Germline CDR1 and CDR2: LGHNA and YSLEER. The CDR3: CASSISGSYNEQFF. CDR3 DNA sequence: TGCGCCAGCAGCATTAGCGGGAGTTACAATGAGCAGTTCTTC.

This clonotype was counted ten times or more. This chain's CDR3 is CASSLGASTYEQYF. CDR3 nucleotide sequence: TGCGCCAGCAGCTTGGGGGCATCGACGTACGAGCAGTACTTC. This chain links TRBV5-1 with TRBJ2-7; no definite D call. Germline values: CDR1 SGHRS, CDR2 YFSETQ. The V end lost 0 bases, the J end lost 4 bases, and 11 bases lay between the germline ends. This CDR3 is 14 amino acids long.

This clonotype has a count of ten or more. This chain joins TRBV7-9 and TRBJ1-1; D unresolved. Trimming pared 3 bases from V and 2 bases from J, leaving 10 bases between. Germline values: CDR1 SEHNR, CDR2 FQNEAQ (reference sequence). This CDR3 contains 14 residues. CDR3 bases: TGTGCCAGCAGCTTTCCGGGTCTAAACACTGAAGCTTTCTTT. It codes for CASSFPGLNTEAFF.

This clonotype was observed a few times. This chain joins TRBV30 and TRBJ1-1; D unclear. Per the germline V gene, CDR1 is GTSNPN and CDR2 is SVGIG (reference sequence). The CDR3 extends over 13 amino acids. V shed 0 bases and J shed 1 base, with 6 bases lying between them. Written as DNA, the CDR3 is TGTGCCTGGAGTGTCTCATCGAACACTGAAGCTTTCTTT. This encodes CAWSVSSNTEAFF.

This clonotype occurred many times. The chain combines TRBV9 with TRBJ2-3, with D perhaps being TRBD1 or TRBD2 (5 bases each). V was clipped by 0 bases and J by 3 bases, with 14 bases between them. Germline-derived CDR1 and CDR2 are SGDLS and YYNGEE. The CDR3 is 16 amino acids. The CDR3 nucleotides are TGTGCCAGCAGCGTAGTTCCTTGGGACCCTACAGATACGCAGTATTTT. This codes for CASSVVPWDPTDTQYF. The complete variable domain, with remaining parts taken from reference TRBV9 and TRBJ2-3, reads DSGVTQTPKHLITATGQRVTLRCSPRSGDLSVYWYQQSLDQGLQFLIQYYNGEERAKGNILERFSAQQFPDLHSELNLSSLELGDSALYFCASSVVPWDPTDTQYFGPGTRLTVL.

The J gene is TRBJ2-3, the V gene TRBV12-3 or TRBV12-4; 12 bases map to TRBD2. The CDR3 extends over 15 amino acids. Trimming took 4 bases from V and 3 from J; bases not matched to a gene: 2. The CDR3 coding sequence is TGTGCCAGCAGTTCTAGCGGGGGGGCAACAGATACGCAGTATTTT. It specifies CASSSSGGATDTQYF.

V is TRBV4-1 and J is TRBJ2-7; a weak D match, TRBD1 (5 bases). This CDR3 region has 15 residues. Germline V CDR1 and CDR2: MGHRA, YSYEKL. Trimming took off 3 bases at V and 2 bases at J, with 14 bases between the two ends. The CDR3 protein is CASSHSNQGTYEQYF. As DNA, the CDR3 is TGCGCCAGCAGCCATTCTAACCAGGGCACCTACGAGCAGTACTTC.

The table lists this clonotype with a few counts. V gene TRBV12-3 or TRBV12-4 combines with J gene TRBJ2-5; 7 bases agree with TRBD1. The trim removed 6 bases at V and 1 base at J, leaving 8 bases unmatched. The CDR3 is made up of 15 amino acids. This CDR3 reads CASSPGYRGQETQYF. The CDR3 DNA is TGTGCCAGCAGCCCGGGGTACAGGGGCCAAGAGACCCAGTACTTC.

This clonotype was counted between two and nine times. The chain recombines TRBV15 with TRBJ2-2; D may be TRBD2 (6 bases). Germline CDR1 LNHNV, CDR2 YYDKDF (reference sequence). V was cut by 7 bases and J by 8 bases, with 20 bases left in between. The length of the CDR3 is 15 residues. The CDR3 nucleotides read TGTGCCACCACGGGACTCGCCGTAAGGAAGGGGGAGCTGTTTTTT. It encodes CATTGLAVRKGELFF.

Concerning this clonotype: A much larger clone lies a single base off, so this may be a read error. J is TRBJ2-3 and V is TRBV12-3 or TRBV12-4; 7 bases agree with TRBD2. V gave up 6 bases and J gave up 6 bases; unmatched junction bases: 9. The CDR3 loop spans 14 amino acids. The CDR3 reads CASSRWTRHDTQYF. CDR3 DNA: TGTGCCAGCAGCAGGTGGACTAGACACGATACGCAGTATTTT.

V gene TRBV20-1 combines with J gene TRBJ1-2; D remains ambiguous. CDR1 is DFQATT, CDR2 SNEGSKA, per germline (reference sequence). The CDR3 runs to 10 residues. V lost 4 bases and J 2 bases, leaving 2 bases between the germline ends. CDR3 sequence reads: CSAMNYGYTF. For the CDR3, the DNA is TGCAGTGCTATGAACTATGGCTACACCTTC.

The V and J genes are TRBV9 and TRBJ1-5; D possibly corresponds to TRBD1 (5 bases). Germline lookup yields CDR1 SGDLS and CDR2 YYNGEE. Trimming removed 0 bases from V and 4 bases from J, with 11 bases in between. The CDR3 has 15 amino acids. CDR3: CASSVGGSGNQPQHF. CDR3 sequence (DNA): TGTGCCAGCAGCGTAGGGGGGTCAGGAAATCAGCCCCAGCATTTT.

This sequence joins TRBV5-4 and TRBJ2-3; no reliable D call. This CDR3 is built from 14 residues. Germline CDR1 and CDR2: SGHNT and YYREEE (reference sequence). V lost 6 bases to trimming and J lost 4 bases, with 15 bases between them. The CDR3 sequence: CASMGNPEADTQYF. The DNA for the CDR3 is TGTGCCAGCATGGGGAATCCCGAGGCAGATACGCAGTATTTT.

The J gene is TRBJ1-1, the V gene TRBV6-1; D remains ambiguous. Germline V CDR1 and CDR2: MNHNS, SASEGT. The CDR3 has 13 residues. The V end lost 7 bases, the J end lost 5 bases, and 14 bases lay between the germline ends. CDR3 sequence: CASTQVLGTEAFF. CDR3 DNA: TGTGCCAGCACCCAGGTGTTGGGGACTGAAGCTTTCTTT.

This sequence joins TRBV10-3 and TRBJ2-1, with TRBD1 identical over 8 bases. V gave up 10 bases and J gave up 3 bases; unmatched junction bases: 5. This CDR3 spans 13 amino acids. CDR1 is ENHRY, CDR2 SYGVKD, per germline. In DNA form, the CDR3 reads TGTGCCAGCCGGGACAGGATCTACAATGAGCAGTTCTTC. Translated: CASRDRIYNEQFF.

The gene calls are TRBV3-1 and TRBJ1-5; D ambiguous. The CDR3 extends over 14 amino acids. The V gene lost 0 bases and the J gene lost 6 bases, with 9 bases spanning the gap. Per the germline V gene, CDR1 is LGHDT and CDR2 is YNNKEL (reference sequence). The CDR3, as DNA: TGTGCCAGCAGCCAAGACACGTCGGGTCAGCCCCAGCATTTT. It encodes CASSQDTSGQPQHF.

Worth noting for this clonotype: One end of the junction varies from germline; a read error may be responsible. The chain carries TRBV27 and TRBJ2-7; D might be TRBD1 or TRBD2, each matching 6 bases. CDR3 size: 14 residues. Germline V gives CDR1 MNHEY, CDR2 SMNVEV (reference sequence). CDR3: CDSRTGAEIYEQYF. As DNA, the CDR3 is TGTGACAGCAGAACGGGGGCAGAGATCTACGAGCAGTACTTC.

This clonotype was counted ten times or more. V is TRBV5-4 and J is TRBJ2-2, with 8 positions matching TRBD2. V shed 4 bases and J 5 bases; nucleotides not matched to a gene: 4. The germline V gene has CDR1 SGHNT and CDR2 YYREEE (reference sequence). The CDR3 extends over 14 amino acids. The CDR3 here is CASSTPGGTGELFF. The CDR3 nucleotides read TGTGCCAGCAGCACCCCGGGGGGGACCGGGGAGCTGTTTTTT.

The chain carries TRBV11-2 and TRBJ1-5; no definite D call. The V end lost 0 bases, the J end lost 9 bases, and 9 bases lay between the germline ends. Germline CDR1 and CDR2: SGHAT and FQNNGV. The CDR3 contains 13 residues. CDR3 sequence (DNA): TGTGCCAGCAGCTTAGATTATCAAGGGCCCCAGCATTTT. This encodes CASSLDYQGPQHF.

This clonotype was seen a few times. The chain recombines TRBV20-1 with TRBJ1-2; maybe TRBD1 (5 bases). V lost 3 bases, J lost 4 bases, and 24 bases lay in between. The CDR3 has 17 amino acids. The germline V gene has CDR1 DFQATT and CDR2 SNEGSKA (reference sequence). CDR3: CSASVPPGGLGIYGYTF. CDR3 nucleotides: TGCAGTGCTAGTGTTCCCCCTGGGGGTCTGGGCATCTATGGCTACACCTTC.

This clonotype was counted ten times or more. V and J are TRBV27 and TRBJ2-3; 10 bases map to TRBD1. The CDR3 is 16 residues long. Germline CDR1 is MNHEY and CDR2 is SMNVEV (reference sequence). V lost 4 bases to trimming and J lost 4 bases; unmatched junction nucleotides: 8. The CDR3 here is CASSSHRDRGADTQYF. CDR3 coding DNA: TGTGCCAGCAGTTCCCACCGGGACAGGGGAGCAGATACGCAGTATTTT.

This clonotype was seen many times. The rearrangement links TRBV9 to TRBJ2-3; 8 nucleotides align to TRBD1. The CDR3 spans 15 residues. Germline CDR1 and CDR2: SGDLS and YYNGEE. Germline trimming cut 0 bases from V and 3 bases from J; bases unmatched to any gene: 3. The CDR3 here is CASSVGGQETDTQYF. CDR3 DNA sequence: TGTGCCAGCAGCGTAGGGGGACAGGAGACAGATACGCAGTATTTT.